A selection of T cell receptor beta chains follows, all from one sample in a study of a mutant IDH1 vaccine in newly diagnosed glioma. For these TCRs, the target antigens are not known. Assay used: immunoSEQ multiplex PCR; TCRdb lists only in-frame clones, some missing. Here the sample spans tens of thousands of clones, 90% to 95% being singletons. The sequencing used PBMCs, collected from a glioma patient whose treatment included an IDH1 peptide vaccine. The receptor source for this set is a woman between 50 and 59 years old with glioma. Both conserved end residues are part of each CDR3. D genes are given only for firm matches. Size tells how often a clone was seen (once, few, many) or the class of an expanded clone, and some rows leave it out.

clone_size: once; d_call: TRBD1; j_call: TRBJ1-6; v_call: TRBV28; cdr3_nt: TGTGCCAGCAGCACACCGGGACAGGGGGCAACCTATAATTCACCCCTCCACTTT; cdr3_aa: CASSTPGQGATYNSPLHF
clone_size: -; d_call: TRBD1; j_call: TRBJ2-7; v_call: TRBV19; cdr3_nt: TGTGCCAGTAGTACATCCGGGACAGGGGGCGGGCAGTACTTC; cdr3_aa: CASSTSGTGGGQYF
clone_size: once; d_call: -; j_call: TRBJ2-7; v_call: TRBV9; cdr3_nt: TGTGCCAGCAGCGTAGGGGGACGCTCCTACGAGCAGTACTTC; cdr3_aa: CASSVGGRSYEQYF
clone_size: -; d_call: -; j_call: TRBJ1-2; v_call: TRBV28; cdr3_nt: TGTGCCAGCAGATATAACGGCTACACCTTC; cdr3_aa: CASRYNGYTF
clone_size: -; d_call: -; j_call: TRBJ2-2; v_call: TRBV10-1; cdr3_nt: TGCGCCAGCAGTGGCGGGATCGGGGAGCTGTTTTTT; cdr3_aa: CASSGGIGELFF
clone_size: -; d_call: -; j_call: TRBJ1-1; v_call: TRBV9; cdr3_nt: TGTGCCAGCAGCATAGGACACAACACTGAAGCTTTCTTT; cdr3_aa: CASSIGHNTEAFF
clone_size: -; d_call: -; j_call: TRBJ1-1; v_call: TRBV7-6; cdr3_nt: TGTGCCAGCAGCTTAGCGAGGGTGGGGACTGAAGCTTTCTTT; cdr3_aa: CASSLARVGTEAFF
clone_size: -; d_call: -; j_call: TRBJ2-5; v_call: TRBV28; cdr3_nt: TGTGCCAGCAGTTTTGGTCATCAAGAGACCCAGTACTTC; cdr3_aa: CASSFGHQETQYF
clone_size: -; d_call: TRBD1; j_call: TRBJ2-3; v_call: TRBV18; cdr3_nt: TGTGCCAGCTTACCGGGACAGGGTAGTCCAGATACGCAGTATTTT; cdr3_aa: CASLPGQGSPDTQYF
clone_size: -; d_call: -; j_call: TRBJ1-3; v_call: TRBV18; cdr3_nt: TGTGCCAGCTCACCAACAGCAGGCGTCTCTGGAAACACCATATATTTT; cdr3_aa: CASSPTAGVSGNTIYF
clone_size: -; d_call: TRBD1; j_call: TRBJ1-2; v_call: TRBV27; cdr3_nt: TGTGCCAGCAGTACGGGGACAGGGGCTGGCTACACCTTC; cdr3_aa: CASSTGTGAGYTF
clone_size: -; d_call: -; j_call: TRBJ2-7; v_call: TRBV5-1; cdr3_nt: TGCGCCAGCAGCTCGGGGGGTGGGAGACAGGGCGAGCAGTACTTC; cdr3_aa: CASSSGGGRQGEQYF
clone_size: -; d_call: -; j_call: TRBJ2-5; v_call: TRBV7-2; cdr3_nt: TGTGCCAGCAGCCGAGCGGTTGATAGCTTGGGGACCCAGTACTTC; cdr3_aa: CASSRAVDSLGTQYF
clone_size: -; d_call: -; j_call: TRBJ1-1; v_call: TRBV4-2; cdr3_nt: TGTGCCAGCCGTGGACAAGTGGACACTGAAGCTTTCTTT; cdr3_aa: CASRGQVDTEAFF
clone_size: -; d_call: -; j_call: TRBJ1-1; v_call: TRBV6-1; cdr3_nt: TGTGCCAGCAGTCCCTTCATCGAGAACACTGAAGCTTTCTTT; cdr3_aa: CASSPFIENTEAFF
clone_size: -; d_call: -; j_call: TRBJ1-1; v_call: TRBV5-1; cdr3_nt: TGCGCCAGCAGCTTGGTAGCCGGGGGAGGAGACACTGAAGCTTTCTTT; cdr3_aa: CASSLVAGGGDTEAFF
clone_size: -; d_call: -; j_call: TRBJ1-1; v_call: TRBV7-2; cdr3_nt: TGTGCCAGCAGCATCGACAGGAACACTGAAGCTTTCTTT; cdr3_aa: CASSIDRNTEAFF
clone_size: -; d_call: -; j_call: TRBJ2-5; v_call: TRBV30; cdr3_nt: TGTGCCTGGAGTCAGGGAGCGCAAGAGACCCAGTACTTC; cdr3_aa: CAWSQGAQETQYF
clone_size: -; d_call: -; j_call: TRBJ1-6; v_call: TRBV19; cdr3_nt: TGTGCCAGTAGTATAAGGGGGGGCGCGTTTAATTCACCCCTCCACTTT; cdr3_aa: CASSIRGGAFNSPLHF
clone_size: -; d_call: TRBD2; j_call: TRBJ2-3; v_call: TRBV30; cdr3_nt: TGTGCCTGGAGTGGTAGGGTAGCGGGGTCTAGCACAGATACGCAGTATTTT; cdr3_aa: CAWSGRVAGSSTDTQYF
clone_size: -; d_call: -; j_call: TRBJ1-4; v_call: TRBV7-9; cdr3_nt: TGTGCCAGCAGCCTAGCCACTGAAGGAGATGAAAAACTGTTTTTT; cdr3_aa: CASSLATEGDEKLFF
clone_size: -; d_call: -; j_call: TRBJ1-4; v_call: TRBV25-1; cdr3_nt: TGTGCCAGCAGTGAATTGGGAGGGGGGGACTATGAAAAACTGTTTTTT; cdr3_aa: CASSELGGGDYEKLFF
clone_size: -; d_call: TRBD1; j_call: TRBJ1-2; v_call: TRBV7-6; cdr3_nt: TGTGCCAGCAGCCCAACGGGACAGGGGTCTGGCTACACCTTC; cdr3_aa: CASSPTGQGSGYTF
clone_size: -; d_call: -; j_call: TRBJ2-3; v_call: TRBV7-3; cdr3_nt: TGTGCCAGCAGCCGGGGCGTGGATGGTACTAGCACAGATACGCAGTATTTT; cdr3_aa: CASSRGVDGTSTDTQYF
clone_size: once; d_call: TRBD1; j_call: TRBJ2-7; v_call: TRBV30; cdr3_nt: TGTGCCTGGACTCCGGACAGGGGACCCTACGAGCAGTACTTC; cdr3_aa: CAWTPDRGPYEQYF
clone_size: -; d_call: -; j_call: TRBJ2-3; v_call: TRBV6-5; cdr3_nt: TGTGCCAGCAGTTACTCGCCCAGCGGTCCGCAGTATTTT; cdr3_aa: CASSYSPSGPQYF
clone_size: -; d_call: -; j_call: TRBJ2-7; v_call: TRBV5-1; cdr3_nt: TGCGCCAGCAGCTTGGCCGCGGGGAGCTCCTACGAGCAGTACTTC; cdr3_aa: CASSLAAGSSYEQYF
clone_size: -; d_call: TRBD1; j_call: TRBJ2-1; v_call: TRBV5-1; cdr3_nt: TGCGCCAGCAGCTTGGGGACAGGGGGAGTTAGGTACAATGAGCAGTTCTTC; cdr3_aa: CASSLGTGGVRYNEQFF
clone_size: -; d_call: TRBD1; j_call: TRBJ2-6; v_call: TRBV19; cdr3_nt: TGTGCCAGTAGTACCCGAGGGGGCAGGGGGGCCAACGTCCTGACTTTC; cdr3_aa: CASSTRGGRGANVLTF
clone_size: once; d_call: -; j_call: TRBJ2-2; v_call: TRBV7-3; cdr3_nt: TGTGCCAGCAGCCCCCTGCCGAACACCGGGGAGCTGTTTTTT; cdr3_aa: CASSPLPNTGELFF
clone_size: -; d_call: TRBD2; j_call: TRBJ2-6; v_call: TRBV7-9; cdr3_nt: TGTGCCAGCAGCCCGTCCGGACTAGCGGGAGCAGGTGGGGCCAACGTCCTGACTTTC; cdr3_aa: CASSPSGLAGAGGANVLTF
clone_size: -; d_call: -; j_call: TRBJ2-5; v_call: TRBV27; cdr3_nt: TGTGCCAGCAGTTCCCGGACAGAAAAAGAGACCCAGTACTTC; cdr3_aa: CASSSRTEKETQYF
clone_size: -; d_call: -; j_call: TRBJ2-5; v_call: TRBV6-1; cdr3_nt: TGTGCCAGCAGGGTCGGGGTAGGGGAGACCCAGTACTTC; cdr3_aa: CASRVGVGETQYF
clone_size: -; d_call: -; j_call: TRBJ2-5; v_call: TRBV5-1; cdr3_nt: TGCGCCAGCAGCTTGTGGGGAAAAGAGACCCAGTACTTC; cdr3_aa: CASSLWGKETQYF
clone_size: -; d_call: -; j_call: TRBJ1-2; v_call: TRBV7-9; cdr3_nt: TGTGCCAGCAGCCTAAGGGATAGGGCTGGCTACACCTTC; cdr3_aa: CASSLRDRAGYTF
clone_size: -; d_call: -; j_call: TRBJ1-5; v_call: TRBV6-1; cdr3_nt: TGTGCCAGCAGTGAAGGATACAGGGTCGGGGACAATCAGCCCCAGCATTTT; cdr3_aa: CASSEGYRVGDNQPQHF
clone_size: -; d_call: -; j_call: TRBJ2-7; v_call: TRBV5-1; cdr3_nt: TGCGCCAGCAGCTTGTTCAGCGACGAGCAGTACTTC; cdr3_aa: CASSLFSDEQYF
clone_size: -; d_call: -; j_call: TRBJ1-4; v_call: TRBV5-1; cdr3_nt: TGCGCCAGCAGCTTGCTTTGGCCGCCCGCGGCTAATGAAAAACTGTTTTTT; cdr3_aa: CASSLLWPPAANEKLFF
clone_size: -; d_call: -; j_call: TRBJ1-1; v_call: TRBV7-2; cdr3_nt: TGTGCCAGCAGCCTCTGGGGGGGGAAGGCTGAAGCTTTCTTT; cdr3_aa: CASSLWGGKAEAFF
clone_size: -; d_call: -; j_call: TRBJ1-1; v_call: TRBV9; cdr3_nt: TGTGCCAGCAGCGTAGTCAAGGTTGCGACTGAAGCTTTCTTT; cdr3_aa: CASSVVKVATEAFF
clone_size: -; d_call: TRBD1; j_call: TRBJ1-2; v_call: TRBV19; cdr3_nt: TGTGCCAGTAGTATCACAGGGGGCTTCGGCTATGGCTACACCTTC; cdr3_aa: CASSITGGFGYGYTF